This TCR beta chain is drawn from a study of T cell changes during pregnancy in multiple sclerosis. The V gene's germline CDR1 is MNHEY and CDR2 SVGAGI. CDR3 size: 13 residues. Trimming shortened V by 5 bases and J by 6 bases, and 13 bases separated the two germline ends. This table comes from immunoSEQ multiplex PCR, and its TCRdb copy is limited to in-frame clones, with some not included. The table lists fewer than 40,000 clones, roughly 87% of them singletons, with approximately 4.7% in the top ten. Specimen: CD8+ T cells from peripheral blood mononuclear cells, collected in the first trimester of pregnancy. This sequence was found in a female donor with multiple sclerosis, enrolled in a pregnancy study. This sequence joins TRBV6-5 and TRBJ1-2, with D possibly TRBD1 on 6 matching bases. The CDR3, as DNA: TGTGCCAGCAGTCCAAGGGACACTCATGGCTACACCTTC. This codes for CASSPRDTHGYTF.